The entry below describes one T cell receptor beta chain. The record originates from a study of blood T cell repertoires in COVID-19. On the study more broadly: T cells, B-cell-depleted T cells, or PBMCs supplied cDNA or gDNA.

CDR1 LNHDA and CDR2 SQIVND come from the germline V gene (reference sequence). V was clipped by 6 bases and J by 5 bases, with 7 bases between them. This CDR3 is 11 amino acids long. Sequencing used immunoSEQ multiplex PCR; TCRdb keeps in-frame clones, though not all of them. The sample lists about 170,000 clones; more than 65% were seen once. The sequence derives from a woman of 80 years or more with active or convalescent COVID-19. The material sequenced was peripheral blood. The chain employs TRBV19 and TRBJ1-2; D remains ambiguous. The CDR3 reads CASSSRYGYTF. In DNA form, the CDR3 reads TGTGCCAGTAGCTCCAGGTATGGCTACACCTTC.